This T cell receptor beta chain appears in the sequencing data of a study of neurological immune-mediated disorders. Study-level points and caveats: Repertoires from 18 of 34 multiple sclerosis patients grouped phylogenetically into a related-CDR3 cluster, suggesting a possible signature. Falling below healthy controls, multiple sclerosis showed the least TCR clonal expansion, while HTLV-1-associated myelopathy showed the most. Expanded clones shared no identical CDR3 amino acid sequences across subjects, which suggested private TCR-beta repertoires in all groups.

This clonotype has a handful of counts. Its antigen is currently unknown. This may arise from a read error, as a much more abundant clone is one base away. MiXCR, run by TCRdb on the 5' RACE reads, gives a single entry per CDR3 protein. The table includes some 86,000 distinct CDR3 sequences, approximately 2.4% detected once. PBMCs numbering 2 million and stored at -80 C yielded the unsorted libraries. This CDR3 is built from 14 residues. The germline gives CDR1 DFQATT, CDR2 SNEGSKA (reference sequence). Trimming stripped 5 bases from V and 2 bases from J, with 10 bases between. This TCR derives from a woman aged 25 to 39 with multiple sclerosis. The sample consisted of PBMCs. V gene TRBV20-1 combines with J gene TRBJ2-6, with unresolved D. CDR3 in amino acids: CSAYKGTGANVLTF. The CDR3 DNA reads TGCAGTGCTTACAAAGGGACTGGGGCCAACGTCCTGACTTTC.